The 10 T cell receptor beta chains presented below share a single source sample, sequenced in a study of glioma-infiltrating T cells after dendritic cell vaccination. Documented time point: after dendritic cell vaccination, including at tumor progression/relapse. Here immunoSEQ multiplex PCR was the method, and the copy in TCRdb shows in-frame clones only, minus some. The profile shows tens of thousands of clones, roughly 84% of them singletons. The sample here was blood, taken after dendritic cell vaccination. The receptors come from a human donor with glioblastoma.

The chain employs TRBV6-5 and TRBJ1-1; D gene uncertain. Trimming took 4 bases from V and 3 from J, leaving 9 bases between them. In germline, CDR1 is MNHEY, CDR2 SVGAGI. The CDR3 spans 13 residues. The CDR3 bases are TGTGCCAGCAGTTCTGGTAGCGACACTGAAGCTTTCTTT. Translating gives CASSSGSDTEAFF.

In nucleotides, the CDR3 is TGTGCCAGCAGCTTTGTGAGCGGGGGGGAGACCCAGTACTTC. Translation: CASSFVSGGETQYF. The chain has TRBV7-2 and TRBJ2-5; the match to TRBD2 covers 9 bases. This CDR3 comprises 14 residues. Losses at the gene ends were 3 bases for V and 5 bases for J; bases not matched to a gene: 4. From germline, CDR1 is SGHTA and CDR2 FQGNSA.

The chain carries TRBV28 and TRBJ2-1; TRBD1 might be the D (6 bases). The CDR3 runs to 15 residues. Trimming removed 7 bases from V and 5 bases from J, with 18 bases in between. The germline gives CDR1 MDHEN, CDR2 SYDVKM. The CDR3 spells CASKTPFRGNNEQFF. As DNA, the CDR3 is TGTGCCAGCAAGACCCCCTTTAGGGGGAACAATGAGCAGTTCTTC.

The V and J genes are TRBV9 and TRBJ2-5; the match to TRBD2 covers 10 bases. Germline CDR1 is SGDLS and CDR2 is YYNGEE. V gave up 3 bases and J gave up 5 bases; unmatched junction bases: 7. The CDR3 runs to 15 residues. CDR3 amino acids: CASSAFLAGEETQYF. In DNA form, the CDR3 reads TGTGCCAGCAGCGCCTTTCTAGCGGGGGAGGAGACCCAGTACTTC.

This clone was observed once. The chain uses TRBV11-2 and TRBJ2-5; 9 positions agree with TRBD2. J lost 4 bases, V lost 0 bases, and 9 bases had no gene match. Germline V gives CDR1 SGHAT, CDR2 FQNNGV. The CDR3 has 17 amino acids. CDR3 sequence (DNA): TGTGCCAGCAGCTTAGACGGGGCGGGGGGGGAGCGAGAGACCCAGTACTTC. Amino acids: CASSLDGAGGERETQYF.

This clone showed up just once. The V and J genes are TRBV5-1 and TRBJ2-3, with 8 bases that match TRBD1. The CDR3 contains 16 residues. Looked up from germline, CDR1 is SGHRS and CDR2 is YFSETQ. J was trimmed by 5 bases and V by 6 bases; bases with no gene match: 14. The CDR3 reads CASNVTPGQVVDTQYF. The CDR3, as DNA: TGCGCCAGCAACGTAACGCCGGGACAGGTGGTAGATACGCAGTATTTT.

The chain uses TRBV7-2 and TRBJ2-3, with TRBD2 matching over 8 bases. CDR1 and CDR2 (germline): SGHTA, FQGNSA. The CDR3 is 15 residues long. J gave up 4 bases and V 1 base, and 4 bases lay outside the gene matches. The CDR3, as DNA: TGTGCCAGCAGCTTAGGGGCGGGGGGCTCAGATACGCAGTATTTT. Amino acids: CASSLGAGGSDTQYF.

J is TRBJ1-5 and V is TRBV5-6; unclear D gene. The V and J ends lost 1 base and 4 bases respectively, with 12 bases between them. The germline gives CDR1 SGHDT, CDR2 YYEEEE. The CDR3 covers 15 residues. This CDR3 is CASSLLRNGNQPQHF. As DNA, the CDR3 is TGTGCCAGCAGCTTGTTGAGGAATGGGAATCAGCCCCAGCATTTT.

This clone appeared once. The chain joins TRBV14 to TRBJ1-1, with TRBD1 matching 7 bases. Germline V gives CDR1 SGHDN, CDR2 FVKESK. The V segment lost 3 bases and the J segment 0 bases; nucleotides outside the gene matches: 4. This CDR3 has 15 residues. Here the CDR3 reads CASSHTTGLNTEAFF. DNA for the CDR3: TGTGCCAGCAGCCACACGACAGGGTTGAACACTGAAGCTTTCTTT.

The chain combines TRBV5-5 with TRBJ1-5; 8 nucleotides line up with TRBD1. Germline assignment: CDR1 SGHKS and CDR2 YYEKEE (reference sequence). V dropped 4 bases and J dropped 1; count of bases not matched to a gene: 7. CDR3 length: 16 amino acids. The CDR3 here is CASSRFRTGSNQPQHF. DNA for the CDR3: TGTGCCAGCAGCCGATTCAGGACAGGGAGCAATCAGCCCCAGCATTTT.